Detailed here is one T cell receptor (beta chain). The specificity of this receptor is unknown. The record has no base qualities; no much larger clone is one base away. The data originate from a study of T cell repertoires in cytomegalovirus infection (dated by TCRdb to about 2019). In the study overall: Peptide stimulations targeted recently identified HLA-C-restricted CMV epitopes, whose presentation resists viral immunomodulation, together with well-studied HLA-B-restricted epitopes. Donor HLA type was relevant to the analysis, as public TCR beta signatures indicated carriage of CMV infection together with the matching HLA type. Results and caveats for the whole study, not just this receptor: The ex vivo response was dominated by HLA-C-restricted CMV-specific TCR beta clonotypes, and the single most frequent clonotype in two of eight donors was supplied by these HLA-C-restricted clonotypes. Cumulative frequency of public TCR beta family members discriminated carriers of CMV infection plus the relevant HLA type in this cohort and an independent approximately 350-donor cohort.

The germline V gene (reference sequence) sets CDR1 to LNHDA and CDR2 to SQIVND. V gives up 9 bases and J gives up 4 bases, and the segment between their germline ends measures 18 bases. From the cysteine through the phenylalanine, the CDR3 covers 14 amino acids. Just the 42-base CDR3 DNA is kept, in frame starting at base 1. In the paper's terms, the treatment or condition label means: in vitro stimulation with specific CMV peptide epitopes to enrich CMV-specific T cells. The sequencer listed for this sample is Illumina HiSeq 1500. TCRdb's own reprocessing of the public reads used fastp at Q25 and MiXCR and kept productive beta chains. CDR3 protein sequences are deduplicated, and each keeps its most common genes and DNA. The sample table shows hundreds of thousands of distinct CDR3 sequences, and around 30% are seen once. The top ten clonotypes cover about 14% of the sample.

The sequencing here drew on cultured CD8+ T cells from PBMCs, taken from culture after CMV antigen stimulation. The clonotype originates from a human donor in good health (CMV status not recorded). Some clones in this sample may be carry-over from other donors' samples. The rearranged chain carries TRBV19 and TRBJ1-1, with TRBD1 as a weak D call on 5 bases. The DNA sequence is as follows: TGTGCCAGCCTCCCCGGGACCCCGACCACTGAAGCTTTCTTT. Its protein reads: CASLPGTPTTEAFF.